This entry lists 20 T cell receptor beta chains sequenced from one sample in a study of shared clonotypes between healthy human individuals. Profiling relied on immunoSEQ multiplex PCR, and the TCRdb table lists in-frame clones only, not all of them. This table holds over a million clones, around 76% found once. Source material: memory CD4+ T cells sorted from blood. The sample's subset: CD45RA-negative fraction. The source of these receptors is a man aged 18 to 29 in good health.

The V gene is TRBV25-1, the J gene TRBJ1-6; a weak D match, TRBD1 (5 bases). Germline CDR1 MGHDK, CDR2 SYGVNS. The CDR3 totals 16 residues. V was pared by 3 bases and J by 6 bases, with 15 bases between. The CDR3 here is CASSDFRDRLNSPLHF. The DNA of the CDR3 is TGTGCCAGCAGTGATTTTAGGGACCGACTTAATTCACCCCTCCACTTT.

The V and J genes are TRBV25-1 and TRBJ1-4; weak D call: TRBD1 (5 bases). The V end was cut by 4 bases, the J end by 0 bases, with 6 bases between. The CDR3 sequence is 14 residues long. Germline CDR1 is MGHDK and CDR2 is SYGVNS. Here the CDR3 DNA reads TGTGCCAGCAGTGTCAGGGCAACTAATGAAAAACTGTTTTTT. This sequence encodes CASSVRATNEKLFF.

The chain combines TRBV9 with TRBJ2-1, with D perhaps matching TRBD2 (6 bases). Looked up from germline, CDR1 is SGDLS and CDR2 is YYNGEE. This CDR3 region has 13 residues. Trimming took 4 bases from V and 7 from J, leaving 12 bases between them. The CDR3 spells CASSRRVGNEQFF. The CDR3 coding sequence is TGTGCCAGCAGCAGGAGGGTCGGGAATGAGCAGTTCTTC.

The genes are TRBV2 and TRBJ2-1; D perhaps matches TRBD2 (6 bases). This CDR3 is built from 16 residues. Trimming removed 2 bases at V and 2 bases at J, with 13 bases between. CDR1 SNHLY and CDR2 FYNNEI come from the germline V gene. Written as DNA, the CDR3 is TGTGCCAGCAGTGAATGGGGCGGCGGGACCTACAATGAGCAGTTCTTC. Protein: CASSEWGGGTYNEQFF. The full variable domain, with the rest looked up from reference TRBV2 and TRBJ2-1, is EPEVTQTPSHQVTQMGQEVILRCVPISNHLYFYWYRQILGQKVEFLVSFYNNEISEKSEIFDDQFSVERPDGSNFTLKIRSTKLEDSAMYFCASSEWGGGTYNEQFFGPGTRLTVL.

The chain has TRBV5-1 and TRBJ2-2; D gene unclear. CDR1 and CDR2 (germline): SGHRS, YFSETQ. The length of the CDR3 is 13 residues. Deletions cut 1 base from V and 9 bases from J, with 10 bases between. The CDR3: CASSLTASWELFF. The CDR3 coding sequence is TGCGCCAGCAGCTTGACGGCCAGTTGGGAGCTGTTTTTT. Supplemented by reference TRBV5-1 and TRBJ2-2, the full variable domain reads KAGVTQTPRYLIKTRGQQVTLSCSPISGHRSVSWYQQTPGQGLQFLFEYFSETQRNKGNFPGRFSGRQFSNSRSEMNVSTLELGDSALYLCASSLTASWELFFGEGSRLTVL.

The V gene is TRBV25-1, the J gene TRBJ2-7; 10 nucleotides line up with TRBD2. CDR1 and CDR2 from the germline V gene are MGHDK and SYGVNS. V shed 5 bases and J 7 bases; nucleotides not matched to a gene: 14. The CDR3 loop spans 16 amino acids. CDR3 loop: CASSTQGAGGPREQYF. In DNA form, the CDR3 reads TGTGCCAGCAGTACCCAGGGAGCGGGAGGGCCGCGAGAGCAGTACTTC.

This clone has just a few counts. The V call is TRBV5-1, the J call TRBJ2-6; D ambiguous. Germline CDR1 reads SGHRS; CDR2 reads YFSETQ. Trimming removed 2 bases from V and 0 bases from J, with 3 bases in between. This CDR3 has 14 amino acids. The CDR3 sequence is CASSFPSGANVLTF. The CDR3 nucleotides read TGCGCCAGCAGCTTCCCCTCTGGGGCCAACGTCCTGACTTTC.

The chain combines TRBV27 with TRBJ1-2; TRBD1 agrees at 10 bases. Germline V gene sequence: CDR1 MNHEY, CDR2 SMNVEV (reference sequence). Trimming removed 5 bases from V and 1 base from J; junction bases left unmatched: 4. This CDR3 has 15 residues. DNA for the CDR3: TGTGCCAGCAGTAAAGGGACAGGGGTTAACTATGGCTACACCTTC. Translation: CASSKGTGVNYGYTF.

This clone was observed a few times. The chain carries TRBV10-1 and TRBJ1-2; TRBD1 matches at 7 bases. After removal of 7 bases from V and 2 bases from J, the junction contained 28 bases not matched to a gene. The CDR3 consists of 21 residues. Germline values: CDR1 WNHNN, CDR2 SYGVQD (reference sequence). The CDR3 spells CASNLTGRGYDPLPHNYGYTF. The CDR3 region has the DNA TGCGCCAGCAACCTGACAGGGAGGGGGTATGACCCTTTGCCTCACAACTATGGCTACACCTTC.

This sequence joins TRBV21-1 and TRBJ2-7; the table's D call, TRBD1, has no DNA check behind it. TRBV21-1 is listed as a pseudogene. The CDR3 loop spans 14 amino acids. The CDR3 protein is CASSKTGDRYEQYF. CDR3 DNA sequence: TGTGCCAGCAGCAAGACAGGGGACAGGTACGAGCAGTACTTC.

This clone was seen only a few times. The chain combines TRBV6-1 with TRBJ1-6, with 9 nucleotides matching TRBD1. The CDR3 is 15 amino acids. Germline V gene sequence: CDR1 MNHNS, CDR2 SASEGT. After removal of 7 bases from V and 10 bases from J, the junction contained 11 bases not matched to a gene. Here the CDR3 DNA reads TGTGCCAGCACCCTGGTAGGACAGGGGACCTCACCCCTCCACTTT. It encodes CASTLVGQGTSPLHF.

This rearrangement joins TRBV10-3 to TRBJ2-5; 7 positions agree with TRBD1. Germline V gene data show CDR1 as ENHRY and CDR2 as SYGVKD. The CDR3 covers 13 residues. The V and J ends lost 7 bases and 1 base, in that order; junction bases with no gene match: 3. As DNA, the CDR3 is TGTGCCATCAACCAGGGGGTCCAAGAGACCCAGTACTTC. Protein sequence: CAINQGVQETQYF.

The chain joins TRBV7-9 to TRBJ2-7, with 10 bases that match TRBD1. This CDR3 contains 14 residues. The germline V gene has CDR1 SEHNR and CDR2 FQNEAQ (reference sequence). The V gene end was trimmed by 2 bases and the J gene end by 5 bases; junction bases not matched to a gene: 3. The CDR3 protein is CASSLSGTGDEQYF. The CDR3 DNA is TGTGCCAGCAGCTTATCTGGGACAGGGGACGAGCAGTACTTC.

This clone was detected many times. The chain's CDR3 is CASSPTTGLIAKNIQYF. DNA for the CDR3: TGTGCCAGTAGTCCCACGACAGGGCTTATAGCCAAAAACATTCAGTACTTC. The chain joins TRBV19 to TRBJ2-4; 7 bases agree with TRBD1. The CDR3 has 17 amino acids. V lost 5 bases, J lost 0 bases, and 10 bases stayed unmatched. Per the germline V gene, CDR1 is LNHDA and CDR2 is SQIVND (reference sequence).

The rearrangement joins TRBV5-4 to TRBJ2-3, with 11 bases lining up with TRBD2. This CDR3 has 17 residues. Per germline, CDR1 SGHNT and CDR2 YYREEE (reference sequence). V dropped 1 base and J dropped 0; count of bases not matched to a gene: 4. The CDR3 nucleotides are TGTGCCAGCAGCTTGAGGGTAGCGGGAGGGAGCACAGATACGCAGTATTTT. Its protein product is CASSLRVAGGSTDTQYF.

The rearrangement joins TRBV7-2 to TRBJ2-5; 10 bases agree with TRBD2. V lost 6 bases and J lost 5; bases outside the gene matches: 9. This CDR3 spans 15 amino acids. From germline, CDR1 is SGHTA and CDR2 FQGNSA. In nucleotides, the CDR3 is TGTGCCAGCAGACCAGCGGGAGGGCTTACGGAGACCCAGTACTTC. Translation gives CASRPAGGLTETQYF.

The CDR3 spells CASSQSDRRGGKYGYTF. DNA for the CDR3: TGCGCCAGCAGTCAATCAGATCGGAGGGGGGGAAAATATGGCTACACCTTC. The chain has TRBV23-1 and TRBJ1-2, with D maybe TRBD1 (6 bases). TRBV23-1 is an ORF for which the function is uncertain. Trimming pared 0 bases from V and 5 bases from J, leaving 19 bases between. The CDR3 loop spans 17 amino acids.

V usage is TRBV7-2 and J usage is TRBJ1-1; no firm D call. This CDR3 has 14 amino acids. Trimming stripped 5 bases from V and 0 bases from J, with 10 bases between. From germline, CDR1 is SGHTA and CDR2 FQGNSA. The CDR3 is CASSLLWVNTEAFF. The CDR3 bases are TGTGCCAGCAGCCTCCTATGGGTGAACACTGAAGCTTTCTTT.

In the case of this clone: Additional DNA sequences in this sample encode the identical CDR3. The chain uses TRBV4-2 and TRBJ1-1; 7 nucleotides align to TRBD1. Unmatched junction bases numbered 3, after V lost 2 bases and J lost 0 bases. The CDR3 spans 15 residues. Germline lookup yields CDR1 LGHNA and CDR2 YNFKEQ. CDR3 sequence reads: CASSQPGQMNTEAFF. CDR3 DNA sequence: TGTGCCAGCAGCCAACCGGGACAGATGAACACTGAAGCTTTCTTT.

V and J are TRBV6-5 and TRBJ1-1, with a tentative D call TRBD1 (6 bases). Per the germline V gene, CDR1 is MNHEY and CDR2 is SVGAGI. The CDR3 spans 16 residues. V lost 2 bases and J 4 bases, leaving 17 bases between the germline ends. The CDR3 spells CASSYRGGRGGTEAFF. The CDR3 DNA sequence: TGTGCCAGCAGTTACAGGGGAGGCAGAGGGGGCACTGAAGCTTTCTTT.